These 20 T cell receptor beta chains share one sample of origin, sequenced in a study of PD-1 blockade in classical Hodgkin lymphoma. TCRdb keeps only in-frame clones here, not all; method: immunoSEQ multiplex PCR. This table holds some 10,000 clones, 80% to 90% found once. Every one of the patients relapsed after autologous stem cell transplantation (brentuximab vedotin exposure was variable). The source material was peripheral blood mononuclear cells (PBMCs), sampled at baseline. The receptors come from a human donor with classical Hodgkin lymphoma.

This chain links TRBV7-3 with TRBJ2-2; 8 bases line up with TRBD2. Germline CDR1 SGHTA, CDR2 FQGTGA. V lost 5 bases to trimming and J lost 2 bases; unmatched junction nucleotides: 4. The CDR3 has 15 residues. The CDR3 DNA reads TGTGCCAGCAGCGCGGGACTAGGAAACACCGGGGAGCTGTTTTTT. The encoded protein is CASSAGLGNTGELFF.

The chain combines TRBV5-1 with TRBJ1-1; no definite D call. The germline V gene has CDR1 SGHRS and CDR2 YFSETQ. V was shortened by 2 bases and J by 1 base, with 6 bases between the two germline ends. CDR3 size: 13 residues. As DNA, the CDR3 is TGCGCCAGCAGCTTAGAAGAGAACACTGAAGCTTTCTTT. It specifies CASSLEENTEAFF.

V usage is TRBV2 and J usage is TRBJ2-7; maybe TRBD1 (5 bases). Germline CDR1 and CDR2: SNHLY and FYNNEI. V dropped 3 bases and J dropped 4 bases, with 13 bases sitting between them. The CDR3 spans 14 residues. The CDR3, as DNA: TGTGCCAGCAGTGAGGCAGGGCCCGTATACGAGCAGTACTTC. As protein: CASSEAGPVYEQYF.

The chain couples TRBV9 to TRBJ2-2; 8 bases map to TRBD2. Germline V gives CDR1 SGDLS, CDR2 YYNGEE. The CDR3 spans 17 residues. Trimming at V came to 0 bases and at J to 2 bases, leaving 6 bases not matched to a gene. The CDR3: CASSVARSGSNTGELFF. DNA of the CDR3: TGTGCCAGCAGCGTAGCTCGCAGCGGGAGCAACACCGGGGAGCTGTTTTTT. The variable domain in full, completed from reference TRBV9 and TRBJ2-2, reads DSGVTQTPKHLITATGQRVTLRCSPRSGDLSVYWYQQSLDQGLQFLIQYYNGEERAKGNILERFSAQQFPDLHSELNLSSLELGDSALYFCASSVARSGSNTGELFFGEGSRLTVL.

The chain carries TRBV5-6 and TRBJ1-4; TRBD1 matches 11 bases. V dropped 2 bases and J dropped 3; count of bases not matched to a gene: 6. This CDR3 contains 17 residues. Germline V gene sequence: CDR1 SGHDT, CDR2 YYEEEE. Here the CDR3 reads CASSFWTGGVANEKLFF. Written as DNA, the CDR3 is TGTGCCAGCAGCTTCTGGACAGGGGGCGTTGCTAATGAAAAACTGTTTTTT.

The V and J genes are TRBV27 and TRBJ2-1, with D uncertain. V lost 5 bases and J lost 8, with 10 bases in between. CDR1 and CDR2 from the germline V gene are MNHEY and SMNVEV (reference sequence). The CDR3 covers 12 residues. The chain's CDR3 is CASSAFGDEQFF. CDR3 sequence (DNA): TGTGCCAGCAGTGCCTTTGGGGATGAGCAGTTCTTC.

The chain employs TRBV19 and TRBJ2-4; D might be TRBD1 (6 bases). Trimming stripped 1 base from V and 4 bases from J, with 11 bases between. The CDR3 contains 15 residues. The V gene's germline CDR1 is LNHDA and CDR2 SQIVND (reference sequence). The CDR3 DNA sequence: TGTGCCAGTAGTATAGGGAGGACAGATAAAAACATTCAGTACTTC. Residues: CASSIGRTDKNIQYF.

This chain joins TRBV5-6 and TRBJ2-7; no clear D. The CDR3 spans 13 residues. The V end was cut by 0 bases, the J end by 3 bases, with 7 bases between. Germline V gene sequence: CDR1 SGHDT, CDR2 YYEEEE. CDR3 amino acids: CASSLGSRYEQYF. The DNA for the CDR3 is TGTGCCAGCAGCTTGGGGTCACGCTACGAGCAGTACTTC. Full variable domain (rest looked up from reference TRBV5-6 and TRBJ2-7): DAGVTQSPTHLIKTRGQQVTLRCSPKSGHDTVSWYQQALGQGPQFIFQYYEEEERQRGNFPDRFSGHQFPNYSSELNVNALLLGDSALYLCASSLGSRYEQYFGPGTRLTVT.

The V gene is TRBV30, the J gene TRBJ2-7; no clear D gene. V lost 0 bases and J lost 7, with 16 bases in between. The CDR3 covers 14 residues. Germline V gene lookup returns CDR1 GTSNPN and CDR2 SVGIG (reference sequence). The chain's CDR3 is CAWSVRVPEGEQYF. Here the CDR3 DNA reads TGTGCCTGGAGTGTACGGGTACCCGAAGGGGAGCAGTACTTC.

J is TRBJ1-5 and V is TRBV5-1; 7 bases fit TRBD1. This CDR3 region has 13 residues. Germline CDR1 SGHRS, CDR2 YFSETQ. V was pared by 4 bases and J by 7 bases, with 5 bases of the junction left unmatched. The CDR3 loop is CASSLGQKQPQHF. The CDR3 DNA follows: TGCGCCAGCAGCCTGGGACAGAAACAGCCCCAGCATTTT.

The chain combines TRBV7-2 with TRBJ1-3, with D unclear. Germline V CDR1 and CDR2: SGHTA, FQGNSA. This CDR3 region has 15 residues. V was cut by 1 base and J by 0 bases, with 7 bases left in between. The CDR3 region has the DNA TGTGCCAGCAGCTTAGGTCGCAGCTCTGGAAACACCATATATTTT. This encodes CASSLGRSSGNTIYF.

This sequence joins TRBV19 and TRBJ2-3; the match to TRBD2 covers 9 bases. This CDR3 comprises 17 residues. V was pared by 3 bases and J by 3 bases, with 10 bases of the junction left unmatched. CDR1 LNHDA and CDR2 SQIVND come from the germline V gene (reference sequence). The CDR3 nucleotides read TGTGCCAGTAGTATGAGGGTAGCGGGAGATGGAACAGATACGCAGTATTTT. Amino acids: CASSMRVAGDGTDTQYF.

The CDR3 reads CASRPHAGELFF. CDR3 coding DNA: TGTGCCAGCAGGCCCCACGCCGGGGAGCTGTTTTTT. This chain joins TRBV5-8 and TRBJ2-2; unclear D gene. V shed 5 bases and J shed 6 bases, with 8 bases lying between them. CDR3 length: 12 amino acids. Germline CDR1 SGHTS, CDR2 YDEGEE.

This chain links TRBV7-2 with TRBJ1-2, with D uncertain. Germline lookup yields CDR1 SGHTA and CDR2 FQGNSA. V was cut by 3 bases and J by 3 bases, with 8 bases left in between. The CDR3 has 13 residues. CDR3: CASSLVGHYGYTF. The CDR3 DNA reads as TGTGCCAGCAGCTTGGTAGGACACTATGGCTACACCTTC.

The chain has TRBV11-2 and TRBJ1-2; the D is unclear. In germline, CDR1 is SGHAT, CDR2 FQNNGV. With 2 bases removed from V and 4 bases from J, the gap between germline ends came to 14 bases. The CDR3 is made up of 15 amino acids. The CDR3 nucleotides are TGTGCCAGCAGCTTACCCCACCCGGATTTCTATGGCTACACCTTC. This translates into CASSLPHPDFYGYTF.

The chain carries TRBV12-5 and TRBJ1-5; tentative D call: TRBD1 (5 bases). From germline, CDR1 is LGHNT and CDR2 FRNRAP. The CDR3 extends over 13 amino acids. Trimming removed 6 bases from V and 7 bases from J, with 13 bases in between. The CDR3 nucleotides are TGTGCTAGTGGGGCGGGGGATGGGCAGCCCCAGCATTTT. Amino acids: CASGAGDGQPQHF.

V gene TRBV11-2 combines with J gene TRBJ1-2, with a possible D match to TRBD1 (6 bases). The V end was cut by 5 bases, the J end by 4 bases, with 14 bases between. The CDR3 loop spans 14 amino acids. CDR1 is SGHAT and CDR2 is FQNNGV in the germline V gene. CDR3 in amino acids: CASSRSQTGYGYTF. The CDR3, as DNA: TGTGCCAGCAGCAGAAGCCAGACAGGCTATGGCTACACCTTC.

The V call is TRBV7-2, the J call TRBJ2-1, with 7 bases matching TRBD2. V lost 1 base, J lost 2 bases, and 2 bases stayed unmatched. CDR1 SGHTA and CDR2 FQGNSA come from the germline V gene. CDR3 length equals 15 residues. DNA of the CDR3: TGTGCCAGCAGCTTAGAACGGGGGGCCTACAATGAGCAGTTCTTC. This gives the protein CASSLERGAYNEQFF.

The V call is TRBV5-4, the J call TRBJ2-1, with 10 bases lining up with TRBD2. The CDR3 totals 17 residues. Germline V gene data show CDR1 as SGHNT and CDR2 as YYREEE (reference sequence). Unmatched junction bases numbered 7, after V lost 0 bases and J lost 4 bases. This CDR3 reads CASSLGASGRAYNEQFF. The CDR3 DNA reads TGTGCCAGCAGCTTGGGGGCTAGCGGGAGAGCGTACAATGAGCAGTTCTTC.

The count of this clone is one. The chain is built from TRBV28 and TRBJ2-1, with a possible D match to TRBD2 (6 bases). The ends were cut back, 3 bases at V and 6 bases at J, with 21 bases in the middle. Germline V CDR1 and CDR2: MDHEN, SYDVKM. The CDR3 extends over 17 amino acids. The CDR3 DNA reads as TGTGCCAGCAGTTTCCCCGGGAGTCGCGGGGTGGTCAATGAGCAGTTCTTC. Translating gives CASSFPGSRGVVNEQFF.